This TCR beta chain was sequenced for a study of CD8+CD57+ T cells in acquired aplastic anemia (dated by TCRdb to the late 2010s). Context from the whole study: A mean of approximately 3 ug of DNA, ranging from roughly 0.2 to 30 ug, was extracted from sorted CD4+ and CD8+ cells. A CD8+CD57+ expansion meant a frequency higher than the mean frequency seen in healthy subjects. Results the study describes overall, beyond this receptor: Around 30 CD8+ CDR3 sequences were found in both patients and controls but appeared to be highly expressed in patients and within the immunodominant clones of the patients. CD8+ Simpson's diversity did not differ significantly between patients and healthy controls (P=0.060).

Patients chosen for sequencing had shown expansion of CD8+CD57+ cells by flow cytometry. Every patient had a diagnosis of severe acquired aplastic anemia based on International Study of Aplastic Anemia and Agranulocytosis and Camitta criteria. No therapy had been received by the patients at the time of blood sampling. TCR repertoires of sorted CD4+ and CD8+ blood T cells from severe aplastic anemia patients and healthy subjects were deep-sequenced in the study. Patients were enrolled in the USA under clinicaltrials.gov protocols 00001620, 01623167, 00001397, 00071045, 00081523 and 00961064. Ficoll-Paque density gradient centrifugation was used to isolate peripheral blood mononuclear cells. Before DNA was extracted, CD4+ and CD8+ T cells were sorted using either FACS or magnetic beads. Profiling of TCR beta VDJ combinations and CDR3 sequences used genomic DNA as the template. An Illumina HiSeq 2000 was used for TCR repertoire sequencing. As for the authors' bioinformatics: TRBV/TRBJ rearrangement plots, CDR3 size and DJ length profiles, and Simpson's diversity index were used to evaluate the repertoires. Whichever DNA sequence was most abundant in the deep sequencing data was defined as the immunodominant clone. CDR3 amino acid sequences were checked for sharing between subjects and were compared against published repertoires and the VDJdb database. TCRdb trimmed the raw reads at Q25, called clones with MiXCR and kept productive beta chains. Every distinct CDR3 protein forms one entry, paired with its most common genes and DNA. These V and J calls are TCRdb output, not the study's own analysis. Across this sample there are about 160,000 distinct CDR3 sequences, with around 75% seen only once. More than 35% of the sample lies in the top ten.

Its CDR3 holds 12 amino acids, cysteine through phenylalanine. Solely the CDR3 DNA is kept, with 36 bases framed from the first base. Trimming costs V 5 bases and J 6 bases, and their ends lie 14 bases apart. Taken from the germline V gene (reference sequence), the CDR1 and CDR2 loops are DFQATT and SNEGSKA. With regard to this clonotype: This receptor's antigen is unknown. Base qualities are missing; no much larger clone stands one base away.

This chain joins TRBV20-1 to TRBJ2-7, with TRBD1 perhaps the D gene, on 6 matching bases. This receptor was taken from a human donor with aplastic anemia. The sequenced sample consisted of sorted CD4+, CD8+, or CD8+CD57+ T cells (not recorded which) from PBMCs. The CDR3 reads CSASQQGTEQYF. The DNA sequence follows: TGCAGTGCTTCACAACAGGGAACCGAGCAGTACTTC.